This T cell receptor beta chain was identified in a study of cytomegalovirus exposure and HLA in healthy donors. General study findings and limits: A later examination showed that TCR association rates differed by HLA locus, with DRB1 most and HLA-C fewest. Judged likely to be a sequencing artifact was a cluster of highly shared sequence variants.

About this clone: Its antigen is currently unknown.

There are 13 residues in the CDR3. Germline V lookup: CDR1 SGHAT, CDR2 FQNNGV. After removal of 3 bases from V and 5 bases from J, the junction contained 3 bases not matched to a gene. With 60 Vbeta and 13 Jbeta primers, the PCR was carried out. The table came from immunoSEQ multiplex PCR; TCRdb's copy has only in-frame clones and leaves some out. In the table there are over 150,000 clones, approximately 80% of which are singletons. This rearrangement joins TRBV11-2 to TRBJ1-1; 7 bases agree with TRBD1. Sequences were obtained from PBMCs. This clonotype was obtained from a boy aged 2 to 10 in good health and CMV-seronegative. Here the CDR3 DNA reads TGTGCCAGCAGCTTGACAGGGCGGACTGAAGCTTTCTTT. This gives the protein CASSLTGRTEAFF.